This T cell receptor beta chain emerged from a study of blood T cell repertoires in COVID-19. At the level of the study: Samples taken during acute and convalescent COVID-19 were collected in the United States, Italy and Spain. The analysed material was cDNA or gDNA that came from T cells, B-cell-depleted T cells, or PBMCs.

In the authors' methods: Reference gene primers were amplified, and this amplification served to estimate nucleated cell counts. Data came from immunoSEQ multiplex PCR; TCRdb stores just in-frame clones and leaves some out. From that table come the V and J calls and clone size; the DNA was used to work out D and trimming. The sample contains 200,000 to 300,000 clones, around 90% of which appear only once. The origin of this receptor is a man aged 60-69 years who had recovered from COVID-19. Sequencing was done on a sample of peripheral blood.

DNA of the CDR3: TGTGCCAGCAGAGACACTAGCGGGGGCGTCAATGAGCAGTTCTTC. It codes for CASRDTSGGVNEQFF. The V call is TRBV2, the J call TRBJ2-1, with 11 bases fitting TRBD2. The length of the CDR3 is 15 residues. The germline CDR1 and CDR2 sequences are SNHLY and FYNNEI. With V trimmed by 6 bases and J by 6 bases, 7 bases remained unmatched.